The text below deals with one T cell receptor beta chain. The antigen remains undetermined. Sequenced by immunoSEQ multiplex PCR; TCRdb stores in-frame clones only, minus some. The sample contains around 4,200 clones, about 75% of which appear only once. The data originate from a study of STAT5B mutations in CD4+ large granular lymphocyte leukemia. Study in general: Anti-CD4 microbead selection came after CD8+ cell depletion in cryopreserved samples. Study-wide results and caveats: Compared with healthy controls (2/35), patient top clones favored TRBV06 (8/27).

The germline CDR1 and CDR2 sequences are MRHNA and SNTAGT. V lost 2 bases and J 4 bases, leaving 16 bases between the germline ends. This CDR3 has 16 residues. Either unselected PBMC or bead-purified CD4+, CD4+CD8+, CD57+ or CD56+ cells were sequenced. The V call is TRBV6-4, the J call TRBJ2-3, with a weak D call TRBD2 (6 bases). The sample taken for sequencing was PBMCs. The clonotype originates from a man aged 55 to 69 with CD4+ T-cell large granular lymphocyte leukemia. The chain's CDR3 is CASSDGGGAGADTQYF. As DNA, the CDR3 is TGTGCCAGCAGTGACGGAGGCGGGGCGGGCGCAGATACGCAGTATTTT.